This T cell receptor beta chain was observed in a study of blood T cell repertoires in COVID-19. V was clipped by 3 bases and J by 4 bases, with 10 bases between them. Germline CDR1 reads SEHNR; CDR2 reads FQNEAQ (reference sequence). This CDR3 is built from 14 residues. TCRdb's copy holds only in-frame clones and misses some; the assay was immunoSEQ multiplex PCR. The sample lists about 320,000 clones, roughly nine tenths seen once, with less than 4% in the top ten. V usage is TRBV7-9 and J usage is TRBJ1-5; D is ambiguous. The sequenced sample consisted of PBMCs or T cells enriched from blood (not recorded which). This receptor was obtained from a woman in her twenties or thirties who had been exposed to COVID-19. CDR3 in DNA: TGTGCCAGCAGCTTCGGGTGCGGTAATCAGCCCCAGCATTTT. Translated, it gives CASSFGCGNQPQHF.